The T cell receptor beta chain described here comes from a study of identical twins. This CDR3 spans 14 amino acids. Deletions cut 5 bases from V and 3 bases from J, with 11 bases between. Study findings and constraints: Insertion counts were lower in abundant cord blood beta clonotypes, a trend that memory repertoires did not show. Findings came from cross-sectional statistics, without long-term follow-up of donors. Researchers reported excess low generation probability among twin-shared out-of-frame alpha sequences.

This clonotype has at least ten counts. Its antigen is unidentified. One entry per CDR3 protein results from TCRdb running MiXCR on the 5' RACE reads. The sample lists around 470,000 distinct CDR3 sequences; 11% to 15% were seen once. The sample was also linked to a second study, of yellow fever vaccine responses in identical twins. As that report states: Reportedly, twins' vaccine T cell responses looked partly convergent and partly personalized.

The chain recombines TRBV12-3 or TRBV12-4 with TRBJ1-3; D is ambiguous. The TCR was taken from a woman in her late teens or twenties in good health. Sequencing was performed on CD4+ T cells sorted from blood. The CDR3 region has the DNA TGTGCCAGCAGTCCTCAGGCGCTTGGAAACACCATATATTTT. It yields the protein CASSPQALGNTIYF.